The 24 T cell receptor beta chains below were found in one sample sequenced in a study of blood T cell repertoires in COVID-19. TCRdb's table, derived via immunoSEQ multiplex PCR, lists solely in-frame clones and lacks some. The sample contains about 140,000 clones, 88% of which appear only once. Sequencing input: peripheral blood. These receptors were obtained from a man between 65 and 85 years old with acute or convalescent COVID-19.

The V call is TRBV18, the J call TRBJ2-3; D gene uncertain. CDR1 and CDR2 from the germline V gene are KGHSH and LQKENI. The CDR3 totals 13 residues. V was trimmed by 2 bases and J by 0 bases, leaving 3 bases between them. DNA of the CDR3: TGTGCCAGCTCACCAAGCAGCACAGATACGCAGTATTTT. This translates into CASSPSSTDTQYF.

This rearrangement joins TRBV4-1 to TRBJ2-2, with D uncertain. The CDR3 is 17 amino acids. The germline CDR1 and CDR2 sequences are MGHRA and YSYEKL. V lost 0 bases to trimming and J lost 5 bases, with 16 bases between them. CDR3 sequence (DNA): TGCGCCAGCAGCCAAGATCCAGCCCGGGTGCGAACCGGGGAGCTGTTTTTT. It encodes CASSQDPARVRTGELFF.

The table lists this clone with a count of one. The rearrangement links TRBV5-4 to TRBJ2-7; 8 nucleotides match TRBD1. Unmatched junction bases numbered 12, after V lost 3 bases and J lost 7 bases. CDR1 SGHNT and CDR2 YYREEE come from the germline V gene (reference sequence). The CDR3 is 15 amino acids. CDR3 sequence reads: CASSWGTGGPGEQYF. The CDR3 nucleotides are TGTGCCAGCAGCTGGGGGACAGGCGGACCAGGGGAGCAGTACTTC.

The chain is built from TRBV30 and TRBJ1-2; TRBD1 might be the D (5 bases). Germline CDR1 GTSNPN, CDR2 SVGIG (reference sequence). This CDR3 spans 14 amino acids. Trimming took off 3 bases at V and 2 bases at J, with 13 bases between the two ends. This CDR3 reads CAWRLGLTNYGYTF. The DNA for the CDR3 is TGTGCCTGGAGGCTGGGACTGACGAACTATGGCTACACCTTC.

The chain employs TRBV30 and TRBJ2-1, with 9 bases fitting TRBD2. V shed 5 bases, J shed 9 bases, and the junction held 8 bases outside the gene matches. The V gene's germline CDR1 is GTSNPN and CDR2 SVGIG (reference sequence). CDR3 length equals 13 residues. CDR3: CAWEGAGGREQFF. CDR3 bases: TGTGCCTGGGAAGGGGCGGGAGGGCGTGAGCAGTTCTTC. Drawing the rest from reference TRBV30 and TRBJ2-1, the complete variable domain is SQTIHQWPATLVQPVGSPLSLECTVEGTSNPNLYWYRQAAGRGLQLLFYSVGIGQISSEVPQNLSASRPQDRQFILSSKKLLLSDSGFYLCAWEGAGGREQFFGPGTRLTVL.

The CDR3 here is CASSLGQASTDTQYF. The CDR3 DNA reads as TGTGCCAGCAGCCTAGGACAGGCTAGCACAGATACGCAGTATTTT. The gene calls are TRBV5-8 and TRBJ2-3; 7 nucleotides align to TRBD1. V was clipped by 4 bases and J by 0 bases; unmatched bases: 5. From germline, CDR1 is SGHTS and CDR2 YDEGEE. The CDR3 extends over 15 amino acids.

This clone appeared a single time. The chain couples TRBV15 to TRBJ1-5; D gene unclear. The CDR3 covers 14 residues. The germline gives CDR1 LNHNV, CDR2 YYDKDF (reference sequence). V lost 3 bases to trimming and J lost 5 bases, with 11 bases between them. DNA of the CDR3: TGTGCCACCAGCAGGGTGGAGTGGGATCAGCCCCAGCATTTT. This encodes CATSRVEWDQPQHF. Full variable domain (outside the CDR3, taken from reference TRBV15 and TRBJ1-5): DAMVIQNPRYQVTQFGKPVTLSCSQTLNHNVMYWYQQKSSQAPKLLFHYYDKDFNNEADTPDNFQSRRPNTSFCFLDIRSPGLGDTAMYLCATSRVEWDQPQHFGDGTRLSIL.

The V call is TRBV18, the J call TRBJ2-5; the match to TRBD1 covers 9 bases. CDR3 length equals 15 residues. Germline V gene data show CDR1 as KGHSH and CDR2 as LQKENI. The junction had 6 bases not matched to a gene; V was cut back by 3 bases and J by 4 bases. As DNA, the CDR3 is TGTGCCAGCTCACCGAGAACAGGGGGCGTAGAGACCCAGTACTTC. It translates to CASSPRTGGVETQYF. The entire variable domain, with the rest obtained from reference TRBV18 and TRBJ2-5, is as follows: NAGVMQNPRHLVRRRGQEARLRCSPMKGHSHVYWYRQLPEEGLKFMVYLQKENIIDESGMPKERFSAEFPKEGPSILRIQQVVRGDSAAYFCASSPRTGGVETQYFGPGTRLLVL.

This chain connects TRBV27 to TRBJ2-7; 8 nucleotides align to TRBD1. The V segment lost 0 bases and the J segment 6 bases; nucleotides outside the gene matches: 7. Germline CDR1 is MNHEY and CDR2 is SMNVEV (reference sequence). The CDR3 covers 15 residues. The CDR3 coding sequence is TGTGCCAGCAGTTTATCGGGGCAGGGGGCGGGCGAGCAGTACTTC. This encodes CASSLSGQGAGEQYF.

The V call is TRBV10-1, the J call TRBJ2-5; 7 bases line up with TRBD1. The V gene's germline CDR1 is WNHNN and CDR2 SYGVQD (reference sequence). V dropped 2 bases and J dropped 1; count of bases not matched to a gene: 4. The CDR3 is made up of 15 amino acids. The CDR3 DNA reads TGCGCCAGCAGTGAGGCGACAGGGACCCAAGAGACCCAGTACTTC. Encoded protein: CASSEATGTQETQYF.

The rearrangement uses TRBV5-1 and TRBJ2-7, with 11 bases lining up with TRBD1. This CDR3 has 15 amino acids. Germline V gene data show CDR1 as SGHRS and CDR2 as YFSETQ. The ends lost 0 bases at V and 4 bases at J; junction bases unmatched: 3. CDR3 in amino acids: CASSLGGTGGYEQYF. For the CDR3, the DNA is TGCGCCAGCAGCTTGGGTGGGACAGGGGGGTACGAGCAGTACTTC.

The chain joins TRBV4-1 to TRBJ1-1, with D tentatively TRBD1 (5 bases). The V gene lost 0 bases and the J gene lost 10 bases, with 18 bases spanning the gap. Per the germline V gene, CDR1 is MGHRA and CDR2 is YSYEKL. The CDR3 has 15 residues. The CDR3 coding sequence is TGCGCCAGCAGCCAAGAAGGGACTAAAATACTTGCAGCTTTCTTT. Translating gives CASSQEGTKILAAFF.

The chain has TRBV10-1 and TRBJ1-2; D unresolved. Per germline, CDR1 WNHNN and CDR2 SYGVQD (reference sequence). This CDR3 is 15 amino acids long. V was pared by 0 bases and J by 6 bases, with 14 bases between. For the CDR3, the DNA is TGCGCCAGCAGTGAGTCAAGATTTAGAAGTAATGGCTACACCTTC. It yields the protein CASSESRFRSNGYTF.

The V gene is TRBV6-1, the J gene TRBJ1-2; 9 nucleotides match TRBD1. CDR3 length: 16 amino acids. From germline, CDR1 is MNHNS and CDR2 SASEGT. Trimming at V came to 4 bases and at J to 6 bases, leaving 12 bases not matched to a gene. The CDR3 DNA reads TGTGCCAGCAGTGCATTATCCGGGACAGGGTATGATGGCTACACCTTC. As protein: CASSALSGTGYDGYTF.

Remarks on this clone: The identical CDR3 is also encoded by other nucleotide sequences in the sample. The rearrangement links TRBV9 to TRBJ2-6, with a weak D call TRBD1 (5 bases). V shed 0 bases and J shed 0 bases, with 7 bases lying between them. The germline gives CDR1 SGDLS, CDR2 YYNGEE. This CDR3 contains 16 residues. The CDR3 DNA sequence: TGTGCCAGCAGCGTAGATGGGGCCTCTGGGGCCAACGTCCTGACTTTC. It is translated as CASSVDGASGANVLTF. Combining the CDR3 with reference TRBV9 and TRBJ2-6 gives the whole variable domain DSGVTQTPKHLITATGQRVTLRCSPRSGDLSVYWYQQSLDQGLQFLIQYYNGEERAKGNILERFSAQQFPDLHSELNLSSLELGDSALYFCASSVDGASGANVLTFGAGSRLTVL.

The V call is TRBV2, the J call TRBJ1-1; 7 bases map to TRBD1. The CDR3 has 14 amino acids. Germline trimming cut 7 bases from V and 5 bases from J; bases unmatched to any gene: 10. Germline CDR1 SNHLY, CDR2 FYNNEI. In DNA, the CDR3 is TGTGCCAGCACCTTCCAGGGGGAAGGGACTGAAGCTTTCTTT. Residues: CASTFQGEGTEAFF. Combining the CDR3 with reference TRBV2 and TRBJ1-1 gives the whole variable domain EPEVTQTPSHQVTQMGQEVILRCVPISNHLYFYWYRQILGQKVEFLVSFYNNEISEKSEIFDDQFSVERPDGSNFTLKIRSTKLEDSAMYFCASTFQGEGTEAFFGQGTRLTVV.

J is TRBJ1-4 and V is TRBV11-2; D is uncertain. V lost 8 bases and J 3 bases, leaving 13 bases between the germline ends. The CDR3 length is 14 residues. Germline CDR1 is SGHAT and CDR2 is FQNNGV. Written as DNA, the CDR3 is TGTGCCAGCTCTCCATCGAGGGCTAATGAAAAACTGTTTTTT. Translating gives CASSPSRANEKLFF.

This chain uses TRBV7-6 with TRBJ1-6; 10 nucleotides match TRBD1. V shed 1 base and J 4 bases; nucleotides not matched to a gene: 1. The germline gives CDR1 SGHVS, CDR2 FNYEAQ. This CDR3 spans 16 amino acids. CDR3 DNA sequence: TGTGCCAGCAGCTTAGGGACAGGGGGTTATAATTCACCCCTCCACTTT. Residues: CASSLGTGGYNSPLHF.

A single count supports this clone. The rearrangement uses TRBV19 and TRBJ1-1; a weak D match, TRBD1 (5 bases). Trimming stripped 0 bases from V and 3 bases from J, with 11 bases between. Germline loops: CDR1 LNHDA, CDR2 SQIVND (reference sequence). The CDR3 extends over 15 amino acids. The CDR3 DNA sequence: TGTGCCAGTAGTATAGAAAACAGGCCTTACACTGAAGCTTTCTTT. This encodes CASSIENRPYTEAFF.

V usage is TRBV27 and J usage is TRBJ1-5, with 9 nucleotides matching TRBD1. Trimming cost V 5 bases and J 2 bases; bases outside gene matches: 10. The CDR3 is 17 amino acids. Germline V gives CDR1 MNHEY, CDR2 SMNVEV (reference sequence). The CDR3 region has the DNA TGTGCCAGCAGTCGTACGACAGGGGGATCGGGCAATCAGCCCCAGCATTTT. It is translated as CASSRTTGGSGNQPQHF.

The V gene is TRBV5-6, the J gene TRBJ2-1, with 9 bases lining up with TRBD1. The V and J ends lost 4 bases and 14 bases, in that order; junction bases with no gene match: 10. This CDR3 has 13 residues. Per the germline V gene, CDR1 is SGHDT and CDR2 is YYEEEE. This CDR3 reads CASSPGQGRTEFF. DNA of the CDR3: TGTGCCAGCAGCCCGGGACAGGGACGGACAGAGTTCTTC.

The rearrangement uses TRBV7-2 and TRBJ2-7, with 14 nucleotides matching TRBD2. V was pared by 2 bases and J by 6 bases, with 9 bases of the junction left unmatched. CDR1 and CDR2 from the germline V gene are SGHTA and FQGNSA. This CDR3 region has 17 residues. The CDR3: CASSLNGLAGGRGEQYF. CDR3 nucleotides: TGTGCCAGCAGCTTAAATGGACTAGCGGGAGGTCGGGGCGAGCAGTACTTC.

The J gene is TRBJ1-2, the V gene TRBV6-5, with a possible D match to TRBD1 (5 bases). CDR1 MNHEY and CDR2 SVGAGI come from the germline V gene. The CDR3 is 14 amino acids. V lost 5 bases and J 0 bases, leaving 10 bases between the germline ends. The CDR3 region is CASSTTVSNYGYTF. The CDR3 nucleotides read TGTGCCAGCAGTACGACAGTCTCTAACTATGGCTACACCTTC.

J is TRBJ2-1 and V is TRBV20-1, with a weak D call TRBD2 (6 bases). Germline V lookup: CDR1 DFQATT, CDR2 SNEGSKA (reference sequence). CDR3 size: 10 residues. Trimming pared 6 bases from V and 7 bases from J, leaving 7 bases between. The CDR3 DNA sequence: TGCAGTGCGGGGAGGAATGAGCAGTTCTTC. This codes for CSAGRNEQFF.